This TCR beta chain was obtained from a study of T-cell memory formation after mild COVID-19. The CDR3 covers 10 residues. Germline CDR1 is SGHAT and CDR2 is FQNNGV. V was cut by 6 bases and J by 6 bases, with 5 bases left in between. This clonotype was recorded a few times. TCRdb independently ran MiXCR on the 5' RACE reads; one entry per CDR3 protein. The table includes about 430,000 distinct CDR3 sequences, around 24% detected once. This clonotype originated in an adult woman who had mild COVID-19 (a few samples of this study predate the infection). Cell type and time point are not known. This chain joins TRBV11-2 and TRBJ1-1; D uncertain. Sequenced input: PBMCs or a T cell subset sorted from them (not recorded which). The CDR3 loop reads CASRGPEAFF. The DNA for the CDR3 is TGTGCCAGCAGAGGGCCTGAAGCTTTCTTT. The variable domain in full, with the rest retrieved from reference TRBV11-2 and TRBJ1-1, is EAGVAQSPRYKIIEKRQSVAFWCNPISGHATLYWYQQILGQGPKLLIQFQNNGVVDDSQLPKDRFSAERLKGVDSTLKIQPAKLEDSAVYLCASRGPEAFFGQGTRLTVV.